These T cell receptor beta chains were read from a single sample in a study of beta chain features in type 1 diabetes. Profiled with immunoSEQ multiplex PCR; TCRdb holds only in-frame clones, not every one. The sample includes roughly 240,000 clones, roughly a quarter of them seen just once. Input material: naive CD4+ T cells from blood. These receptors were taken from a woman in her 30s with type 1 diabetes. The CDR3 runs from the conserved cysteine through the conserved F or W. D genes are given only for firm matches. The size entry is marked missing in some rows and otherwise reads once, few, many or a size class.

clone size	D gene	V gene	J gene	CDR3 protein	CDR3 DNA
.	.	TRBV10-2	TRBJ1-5	CASSQGSQPQHF	TGCGCCAGCTCCCAGGGTAGTCAGCCCCAGCATTTT
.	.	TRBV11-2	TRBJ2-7	CASSLRAPGASYEQYF	TGTGCCAGCAGCTTAAGAGCCCCTGGAGCCTCCTACGAGCAGTACTTC
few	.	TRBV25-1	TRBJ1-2	CASSEYPTGRAEGYTF	TGTGCCAGCAGTGAATACCCAACAGGACGCGCGGAGGGCTACACCTTC
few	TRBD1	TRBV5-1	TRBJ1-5	CASSLSGGQPQHF	TGCGCCAGCAGCTTGTCAGGGGGTCAGCCCCAGCATTTT
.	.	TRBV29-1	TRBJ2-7	CSVGEGGALPPYEQYF	TGCAGCGTTGGGGAGGGGGGCGCCCTGCCCCCCTACGAGCAGTACTTC
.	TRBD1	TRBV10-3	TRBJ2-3	CAIRGQISTDTQYF	TGTGCCATCAGGGGACAGATAAGCACAGATACGCAGTATTTT
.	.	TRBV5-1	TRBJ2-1	CASSLGTYNEQFF	TGCGCCAGCAGCTTGGGGACATACAATGAGCAGTTCTTC
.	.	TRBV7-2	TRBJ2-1	CASSLSLAGNEQFF	TGTGCCAGCAGCTTATCACTAGCTGGCAATGAGCAGTTCTTC
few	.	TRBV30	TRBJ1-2	CAWSVLTTRAGYTF	TGTGCCTGGAGTGTACTAACTACCAGAGCTGGCTACACCTTC
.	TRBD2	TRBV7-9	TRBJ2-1	CASSPGVAGVLEQFF	TGTGCCAGCAGCCCCGGGGTAGCGGGAGTGCTTGAGCAGTTCTTC
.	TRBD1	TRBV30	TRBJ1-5	CAWSVPAGGANQPQHF	TGTGCCTGGAGTGTCCCCGCAGGGGGCGCGAATCAGCCCCAGCATTTT
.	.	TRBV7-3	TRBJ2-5	CASSLTLRGAGETQYF	TGTGCCAGCAGCTTAACGCTCCGGGGGGCAGGGGAGACCCAGTACTTC
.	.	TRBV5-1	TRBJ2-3	CASSWDWPGTDTQYF	TGCGCCAGCAGCTGGGACTGGCCTGGCACAGATACGCAGTATTTT
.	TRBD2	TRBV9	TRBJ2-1	CASSTSGNSNEQFF	TGTGCCAGCTCGACTAGCGGGAATTCTAATGAGCAGTTCTTC
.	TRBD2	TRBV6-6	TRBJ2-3	CASSSSGWSTDTQYF	TGTGCCAGCAGTTCTAGCGGGTGGAGCACAGATACGCAGTATTTT
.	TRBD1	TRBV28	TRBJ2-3	CASSRTGAPSTDTQYF	TGTGCCAGCAGTCGGACAGGGGCGCCTAGCACAGATACGCAGTATTTT
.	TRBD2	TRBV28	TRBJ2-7	CASTVPLAGSDEQYF	TGTGCCAGCACGGTCCCCCTAGCGGGATCGGACGAGCAGTACTTC
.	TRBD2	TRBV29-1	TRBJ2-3	CSVVGSGSTSTDTQYF	TGCAGCGTTGTGGGTAGCGGGAGTACTAGCACAGATACGCAGTATTTT
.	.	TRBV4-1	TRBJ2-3	CASSQGVAGTDTQYF	TGCGCCAGCAGCCAAGGGGTAGCTGGGACAGATACGCAGTATTTT
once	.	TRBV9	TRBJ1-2	CASSAPDYGYTF	TGTGCCAGCAGCGCCCCGGACTATGGCTACACCTTC
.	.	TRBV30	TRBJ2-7	CAWKSGLEQYF	TGTGCCTGGAAATCTGGGCTGGAGCAGTACTTC
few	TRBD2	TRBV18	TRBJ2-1	CASSSLAGGFDEQFF	TGTGCCAGCTCATCACTAGCGGGAGGATTCGATGAGCAGTTCTTC
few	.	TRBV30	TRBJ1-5	CAWSVGGNQPQHF	TGTGCCTGGAGTGTAGGGGGAAATCAGCCCCAGCATTTT
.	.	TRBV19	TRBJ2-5	CASGVRETQYF	TGTGCCAGTGGAGTCCGGGAGACCCAGTACTTC
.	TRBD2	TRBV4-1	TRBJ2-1	CASSQVGGRLSYNEQFF	TGCGCCAGCAGCCAAGTGGGCGGGAGGCTATCCTACAATGAGCAGTTCTTC
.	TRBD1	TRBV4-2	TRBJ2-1	CASNPGQGPIWEQFF	TGTGCCAGCAACCCCGGACAGGGGCCCATATGGGAGCAGTTCTTC
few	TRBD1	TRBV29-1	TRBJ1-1	CSVEDRGPF	TGCAGCGTTGAAGACAGGGGGCCGTTT
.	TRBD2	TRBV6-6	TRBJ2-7	CASSYGREFYEQYF	TGTGCCAGCAGTTACGGGCGGGAGTTTTACGAGCAGTACTTC
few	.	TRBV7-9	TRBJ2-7	CASSFGQLNYEQYF	TGTGCCAGCAGCTTTGGACAGCTTAACTACGAGCAGTACTTC
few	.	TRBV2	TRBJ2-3	CASRPAYSTDTQYF	TGTGCCAGTCGTCCAGCGTACAGCACAGATACGCAGTATTTT
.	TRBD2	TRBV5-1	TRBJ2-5	CASSLGLAGETQYF	TGCGCCAGCAGCTTGGGTCTAGCGGGAGAGACCCAGTACTTC
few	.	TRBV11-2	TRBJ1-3	CASSLVGQPGNTIYF	TGTGCCAGCAGCTTAGTTGGACAGCCCGGAAACACCATATATTTT
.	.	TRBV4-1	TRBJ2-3	CASSARTAGDTQYF	TGCGCCAGCAGCGCCCGAACGGCGGGAGATACGCAGTATTTT
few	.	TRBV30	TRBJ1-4	CAWSDGVSNEKLFF	TGTGCCTGGAGTGACGGTGTTTCGAATGAAAAACTGTTTTTT
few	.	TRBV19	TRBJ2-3	CASSITASVSTDTQYF	TGTGCCAGTAGTATAACCGCTTCGGTCAGCACAGATACGCAGTATTTT
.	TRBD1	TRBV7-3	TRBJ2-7	CASSLNPGGASSEQYF	TGTGCCAGCAGCTTAAATCCAGGGGGAGCTTCCAGCGAGCAGTACTTC
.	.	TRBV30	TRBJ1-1	CAWTLWSTEAFF	TGTGCCTGGACTCTATGGAGCACTGAAGCTTTCTTT
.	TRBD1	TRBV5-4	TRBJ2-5	CASSDRQGGETQYF	TGTGCCAGCAGCGATCGACAGGGTGGGGAGACCCAGTACTTC
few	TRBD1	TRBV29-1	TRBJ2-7	CSARTGHEQYF	TGCAGCGCCAGGACAGGGCACGAGCAGTACTTC
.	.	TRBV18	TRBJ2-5	CASKRDIQETQYF	TGTGCCAGCAAGAGGGACATCCAAGAGACCCAGTACTTC
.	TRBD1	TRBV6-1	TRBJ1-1	CASVIDRANTEAFF	TGTGCCAGCGTAATCGACAGGGCGAACACTGAAGCTTTCTTT
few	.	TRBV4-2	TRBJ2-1	CASRNSGGGNEQFF	TGTGCCAGCAGGAATAGCGGAGGAGGAAATGAGCAGTTCTTC
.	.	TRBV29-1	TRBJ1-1	CSAGRGGAHTEAFF	TGCAGCGCTGGAAGAGGGGGGGCGCACACTGAAGCTTTCTTT
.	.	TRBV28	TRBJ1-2	CASSSPGGVYGYTF	TGTGCCAGCAGCAGCCCAGGCGGGGTTTATGGCTACACCTTC
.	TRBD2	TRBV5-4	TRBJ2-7	CASSFPTSGKNYEQYF	TGTGCCAGCAGCTTTCCGACTAGCGGGAAGAACTACGAGCAGTACTTC
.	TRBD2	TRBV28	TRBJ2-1	CASSLTSGIHFF	TGTGCCAGCAGTTTAACTAGCGGGATTCACTTCTTC
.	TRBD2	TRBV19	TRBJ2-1	CASGGTSGRFSEQFF	TGTGCCAGCGGGGGGACTAGCGGGAGATTTAGTGAGCAGTTCTTC
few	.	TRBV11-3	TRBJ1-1	CASSLGRANTEAFF	TGTGCCAGCAGCTTGGGCAGGGCGAACACTGAAGCTTTCTTT
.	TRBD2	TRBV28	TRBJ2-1	CASSLLGGGNYNEQFF	TGTGCCAGCAGTTTACTCGGCGGGGGGAACTACAATGAGCAGTTCTTC
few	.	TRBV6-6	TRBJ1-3	CASSYSTGGNTIYF	TGTGCCAGCAGTTATTCTACAGGGGGAAACACCATATATTTT
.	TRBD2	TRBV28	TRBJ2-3	CASTLAGGLVVADTQYF	TGTGCCAGCACCCTAGCGGGAGGTCTAGTTGTCGCAGATACGCAGTATTTT
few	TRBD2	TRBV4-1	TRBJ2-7	CASSSGLAGLYEQYF	TGCGCCAGCAGCTCGGGACTAGCGGGACTCTACGAGCAGTACTTC
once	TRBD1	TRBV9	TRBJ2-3	CASSGPGGDTQYF	TGTGCCAGCAGCGGCCCAGGGGGAGATACGCAGTATTTT
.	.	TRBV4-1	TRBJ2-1	CASSSPRTSTRTNEQFF	TGCGCCAGCAGTAGTCCCAGAACATCAACTAGAACCAATGAGCAGTTCTTC
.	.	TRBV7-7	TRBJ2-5	CAVGGQYF	TGTGCTGTAGGGGGCCAGTACTTC
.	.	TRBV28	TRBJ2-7	CASGLRAYEQYF	TGTGCCAGTGGCCTCAGGGCCTACGAGCAGTACTTC
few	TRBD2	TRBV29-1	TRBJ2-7	CSVERASGSKEQYF	TGCAGCGTTGAACGGGCTAGCGGGAGTAAAGAGCAGTACTTC
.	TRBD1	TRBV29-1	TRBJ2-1	CSANRDRYNEQFF	TGCAGCGCCAACCGGGACAGATACAATGAGCAGTTCTTC